The 20 T cell receptor beta chains below all came from one sample that was sequenced in a study of T cell responses to AZD1222 COVID-19 vaccine. The repertoire was sequenced with immunoSEQ multiplex PCR; TCRdb's copy has only in-frame clones and lacks some. The sample lists 150,000 or so clones, over 80% occurring once. Sequenced material: peripheral blood, taken 28 days after the second AZD1222 dose. These receptors came from an adult who received the AZD1222 COVID-19 vaccine.

The rearrangement joins TRBV19 to TRBJ1-2, with D possibly TRBD1 on 6 matching bases. V lost 4 bases, J lost 8 bases, and 8 bases lay in between. The CDR3 extends over 11 amino acids. Looked up from germline, CDR1 is LNHDA and CDR2 is SQIVND (reference sequence). CDR3: CASSTGAGYTF. In DNA, the CDR3 is TGTGCCAGTAGTACGGGGGCCGGCTACACCTTC.

This chain joins TRBV11-2 and TRBJ1-1; 7 nucleotides align to TRBD1. The CDR3 runs 12 residues. Per the germline V gene, CDR1 is SGHAT and CDR2 is FQNNGV. The junction had 6 bases not matched to a gene; V was cut back by 8 bases and J by 6 bases. This CDR3 is CASSRTGPEAFF. The CDR3 nucleotides read TGTGCCAGCTCCCGGACAGGCCCTGAAGCTTTCTTT. The full variable domain, with the rest looked up from reference TRBV11-2 and TRBJ1-1, is EAGVAQSPRYKIIEKRQSVAFWCNPISGHATLYWYQQILGQGPKLLIQFQNNGVVDDSQLPKDRFSAERLKGVDSTLKIQPAKLEDSAVYLCASSRTGPEAFFGQGTRLTVV.

The chain employs TRBV6-5 and TRBJ2-2; no definite D call. The CDR3 spans 13 residues. The germline CDR1 and CDR2 sequences are MNHEY and SVGAGI. Trimming shortened V by 6 bases and J by 5 bases, and 10 bases separated the two germline ends. The CDR3 DNA sequence: TGTGCCAGCAGACGGACGGGTACCGGGGAGCTGTTTTTT. It specifies CASRRTGTGELFF.

The chain uses TRBV19 and TRBJ1-2; TRBD1 might be the D (6 bases). The CDR3 spans 15 residues. Germline CDR1 and CDR2: LNHDA and SQIVND (reference sequence). Trimming stripped 9 bases from V and 1 base from J, with 18 bases between. CDR3: CARGTLTAFNYGYTF. In nucleotides, the CDR3 is TGTGCCAGGGGGACACTTACTGCCTTTAACTATGGCTACACCTTC. Filled out from reference TRBV19 and TRBJ1-2, the complete variable domain reads DGGITQSPKYLFRKEGQNVTLSCEQNLNHDAMYWYRQDPGQGLRLIYYSQIVNDFQKGDIAEGYSVSREKKESFPLTVTSAQKNPTAFYLCARGTLTAFNYGYTFGSGTRLTVV.

This clone appeared a few times. The chain employs TRBV5-5 and TRBJ1-4, with 7 positions matching TRBD1. The CDR3 is 14 residues long. Germline lookup yields CDR1 SGHKS and CDR2 YYEKEE (reference sequence). J lost 7 bases, V lost 2 bases, and 5 bases had no gene match. The CDR3: CASSFQGGFEKLFF. The CDR3 DNA sequence: TGTGCCAGCAGCTTTCAAGGGGGCTTTGAAAAACTGTTTTTT.

The rearrangement uses TRBV9 and TRBJ2-3; 7 bases map to TRBD2. Germline lookup yields CDR1 SGDLS and CDR2 YYNGEE. Trimming cost V 3 bases and J 0 bases; bases outside gene matches: 4. This CDR3 has 15 residues. CDR3 nucleotides: TGTGCCAGCAGCGAGACTAGCCTCAGCACAGATACGCAGTATTTT. Translated, it gives CASSETSLSTDTQYF.

This chain joins TRBV10-3 and TRBJ1-2, with 7 bases aligning to TRBD1. The length of the CDR3 is 15 residues. The V segment lost 10 bases and the J segment 1 base; nucleotides outside the gene matches: 12. The V gene's germline CDR1 is ENHRY and CDR2 SYGVKD. CDR3 bases: TGTGCCAATGGACAGGCGCCGGGTAATAACTATGGCTACACCTTC. This translates into CANGQAPGNNYGYTF.

V usage is TRBV11-1 and J usage is TRBJ2-7; no definite D call. CDR1 and CDR2 (germline): SGHAT, FQDESV (reference sequence). V was clipped by 0 bases and J by 6 bases, with 18 bases between them. CDR3 length equals 16 residues. The CDR3, as DNA: TGTGCCAGCAGCTTAGCTTCGAGCTTGGTGTTGGGCGAGCAGTACTTC. Its protein product is CASSLASSLVLGEQYF.

The chain carries TRBV11-2 and TRBJ1-2; TRBD1 matches at 9 bases. The CDR3 is 17 residues long. Germline V gene lookup returns CDR1 SGHAT and CDR2 FQNNGV. The V gene end was trimmed by 5 bases and the J gene end by 4 bases; junction bases not matched to a gene: 14. The CDR3 protein is CASSQRTGANSGYGYTF. Written as DNA, the CDR3 is TGTGCCAGCAGCCAGAGGACAGGGGCGAATTCGGGCTATGGCTACACCTTC.

This clone has just one count. The chain couples TRBV9 to TRBJ1-1, with 7 bases matching TRBD1. The CDR3 is 13 residues long. V was pared by 3 bases and J by 6 bases, with 5 bases of the junction left unmatched. Germline V gene lookup returns CDR1 SGDLS and CDR2 YYNGEE. The CDR3 DNA sequence: TGTGCCAGCAGCGCGACAGGGACGGCTGAAGCTTTCTTT. Translation gives CASSATGTAEAFF. The full variable domain, in which reference TRBV9 and TRBJ1-1 provide the parts outside the CDR3, is DSGVTQTPKHLITATGQRVTLRCSPRSGDLSVYWYQQSLDQGLQFLIQYYNGEERAKGNILERFSAQQFPDLHSELNLSSLELGDSALYFCASSATGTAEAFFGQGTRLTVV.

DNA of the CDR3: TGTGCCAGCAGCCGTCCAGAGCCAGATACGCAGTATTTT. It translates to CASSRPEPDTQYF. V and J are TRBV5-4 and TRBJ2-3; D uncertain. Trimming took 4 bases from V and 4 from J, leaving 10 bases between them. Germline-derived CDR1 and CDR2 are SGHNT and YYREEE (reference sequence). This CDR3 region has 13 residues. Supplemented by reference TRBV5-4 and TRBJ2-3, the full variable domain reads ETGVTQSPTHLIKTRGQQVTLRCSSQSGHNTVSWYQQALGQGPQFIFQYYREEENGRGNFPPRFSGLQFPNYSSELNVNALELDDSALYLCASSRPEPDTQYFGPGTRLTVL.

Only a few counts were recorded for this clone. The rearrangement links TRBV27 to TRBJ1-5; D may be TRBD1 (6 bases). CDR3 size: 13 residues. CDR1 and CDR2 (germline): MNHEY, SMNVEV (reference sequence). V lost 6 bases and J lost 4, with 10 bases in between. The CDR3: CASSWQGNQPQHF. CDR3 sequence (DNA): TGTGCCAGCAGCTGGCAGGGGAATCAGCCCCAGCATTTT.

V usage is TRBV12-3 or TRBV12-4 and J usage is TRBJ1-1; D gene uncertain. This CDR3 contains 13 residues. Trimming took off 6 bases at V and 5 bases at J, with 13 bases between the two ends. CDR3 in amino acids: CASSRLAGTEAFF. CDR3 DNA sequence: TGTGCCAGCAGCCGCCTGGCAGGAACTGAAGCTTTCTTT.

V usage is TRBV19 and J usage is TRBJ1-1, with D possibly matching TRBD1 (6 bases). Germline V gene sequence: CDR1 LNHDA, CDR2 SQIVND (reference sequence). CDR3 length: 13 residues. Trimming removed 4 bases from V and 4 bases from J, with 10 bases in between. CDR3 DNA sequence: TGTGCCAGTAGTAGACAGGCTGGCACTGAAGCTTTCTTT. It translates to CASSRQAGTEAFF.

The genes are TRBV18 and TRBJ1-5, with D unresolved. The V gene lost 2 bases and the J gene lost 3 bases, with 8 bases spanning the gap. Germline V lookup: CDR1 KGHSH, CDR2 LQKENI. The CDR3 runs to 14 residues. The CDR3 sequence: CASSPYWNNQPQHF. CDR3 bases: TGTGCCAGCTCACCATATTGGAACAATCAGCCCCAGCATTTT.

The V call is TRBV4-3, the J call TRBJ1-2; D uncertain. The CDR3 runs 12 residues. The germline gives CDR1 LGHNA, CDR2 YSLEER. Trimming left V 1 base short and J 8 bases short, with 8 bases between. CDR3 nucleotide sequence: TGCGCCAGCAGCCAAGCTGGGCGGGGCTACACCTTC. This sequence encodes CASSQAGRGYTF.

This chain joins TRBV19 and TRBJ2-1, with 14 bases lining up with TRBD2. Germline-derived CDR1 and CDR2 are LNHDA and SQIVND (reference sequence). V gave up 5 bases and J gave up 8 bases; unmatched junction bases: 8. This CDR3 contains 16 residues. CDR3 nucleotide sequence: TGTGCCAGTAGTGGGGGACTAGCGGGAGATCTCGATGAGCAGTTCTTC. Translated: CASSGGLAGDLDEQFF.

The chain combines TRBV29-1 with TRBJ2-7; TRBD1 matches at 8 bases. The CDR3 runs to 12 residues. Germline V lookup: CDR1 SQVTM, CDR2 ANQGSEA. V shed 4 bases and J 2 bases; nucleotides not matched to a gene: 1. CDR3 sequence: CSVVGQAYEQYF. The CDR3 DNA is TGCAGCGTTGTGGGACAGGCCTACGAGCAGTACTTC.

This chain uses TRBV6-6 with TRBJ2-3; TRBD2 is a possible D gene (6 bases). Germline V gives CDR1 MNHNY, CDR2 SVGAGI (reference sequence). CDR3 length: 13 amino acids. The ends were cut back, 10 bases at V and 0 bases at J, with 11 bases in the middle. As DNA, the CDR3 is TGTGCCACCCGGGAGACTAGCACAGATACGCAGTATTTT. It encodes CATRETSTDTQYF.

The chain carries TRBV19 and TRBJ2-2; possible D gene TRBD2, 6 bases. Germline V gene sequence: CDR1 LNHDA, CDR2 SQIVND (reference sequence). V was clipped by 6 bases and J by 1 base, with 9 bases between them. This CDR3 comprises 14 residues. CDR3 DNA: TGTGCCAGTAGGAATAGCGGGAACACCGGGGAGCTGTTTTTT. Translation: CASRNSGNTGELFF.